This T cell receptor beta chain originates from a study of human T cells and chemical hapten exposure. This sample's time point: pre-sensitization, week 0. The treatment here: therapeutic diphenylcyclopropenone sensitization with weekly scalp DPC. Blood sampling preceded each patch test application. Unseparated into fractions, whole blood served as the source from which total RNA was extracted. Germline V CDR1 and CDR2: SGDLS, YYNGEE. Trimming removed 0 bases from V and 2 bases from J, with 10 bases in between. This CDR3 has 15 residues. The table lists this clonotype with a few counts. Its antigen is undetermined. Overall study findings and caveats: Sensitizing to DPC left TCRs with a frequency above 1 in 1000 unaltered.

Individual cDNA molecules each carried unique molecular identifiers attached by the library. TCRdb passed the RACE reads through MiXCR, listing each CDR3 protein once. The data show about 89,000 distinct CDR3 sequences, less than 14% seen once. This TCR came from an older woman with alopecia areata. Some clones in this sample may be carry-over from other donors' samples. This chain links TRBV9 with TRBJ2-3; a possible D gene is TRBD2 (6 bases). The sequencing used whole blood, collected in connection with sensitization to the hapten diphenylcyclopropenone (DPC). DNA of the CDR3: TGTGCCAGCAGCGTAGGGGGACTTCACACAGATACGCAGTATTTT. Translating gives CASSVGGLHTDTQYF.